The 32 T cell receptor beta chains below come from one sample, sequenced in a study of post-analysis software for immune sequencing data. Whole-study findings and limits: Four or five TRBV segments occurring more often in patients than controls included TRBV5-6, TRBV5-1 and TRBV20-1.

Their antigen targets remain unknown. The library was made from cDNA and included unique molecular identifiers. Via MiXCR, TCRdb re-called the PCR reads, giving one row per CDR3 protein. This sample has about 570,000 distinct CDR3 sequences, with 34% found just once. Sequenced: blood. Source of these receptors: a girl aged 2 to 17 with multiple sclerosis.

The chain has TRBV5-1 and TRBJ1-1; no reliable D call. V lost 0 bases to trimming and J lost 0 bases, with 12 bases between them. Germline V gene lookup returns CDR1 SGHRS and CDR2 YFSETQ. The CDR3 contains 16 residues. The CDR3 nucleotides are TGCGCCAGCAGCTTGGTGGTACCGATGATGAACACTGAAGCTTTCTTT. It translates to CASSLVVPMMNTEAFF. Combining the CDR3 with reference TRBV5-1 and TRBJ1-1 gives the whole variable domain KAGVTQTPRYLIKTRGQQVTLSCSPISGHRSVSWYQQTPGQGLQFLFEYFSETQRNKGNFPGRFSGRQFSNSRSEMNVSTLELGDSALYLCASSLVVPMMNTEAFFGQGTRLTVV.

This clonotype was seen a handful of times. J is TRBJ2-3 and V is TRBV20-1; 12 bases fit TRBD2. V shed 5 bases and J 1 base; nucleotides not matched to a gene: 4. CDR1 is DFQATT, CDR2 SNEGSKA, per germline (reference sequence). The CDR3 sequence is 15 residues long. The CDR3 protein is CSAPRTSGGTDTQYF. DNA of the CDR3: TGCAGTGCTCCGCGGACTAGCGGGGGCACAGATACGCAGTATTTT.

The chain links TRBV12-3 or TRBV12-4 to TRBJ2-1, with TRBD1 matching 8 bases. The CDR3 consists of 15 residues. V gave up 3 bases and J gave up 9 bases; unmatched junction bases: 10. The CDR3: CASSLSGGASTEQFF. The CDR3 nucleotides read TGTGCCAGCAGTTTGTCAGGGGGCGCGTCCACTGAGCAGTTCTTC.

The chain links TRBV9 to TRBJ1-2; a weak D match, TRBD1 (5 bases). Germline V gene lookup returns CDR1 SGDLS and CDR2 YYNGEE. Trimming took 5 bases from V and 0 from J, leaving 14 bases between them. This CDR3 has 15 residues. CDR3 sequence: CASSDTDTANYGYTF. The CDR3 bases are TGTGCCAGCAGTGATACGGACACGGCTAACTATGGCTACACCTTC.

The chain links TRBV7-9 to TRBJ1-1, with TRBD1 as a possible D gene (6 bases). The CDR3 is 16 residues long. Germline assignment: CDR1 SEHNR and CDR2 FQNEAQ (reference sequence). Trimming removed 1 base at V and 4 bases at J, with 16 bases between. Here the CDR3 reads CASSLGSGVGSTEAFF. CDR3 DNA: TGTGCCAGCAGCTTAGGGTCAGGGGTGGGGAGCACTGAAGCTTTCTTT.

Notes on this clonotype: No DNA is shown, since the ends of the CDR3 on it are uncertain; the CDR3 is the one TCRdb lists. The chain joins TRBV7-8 to TRBJ2-7; the table names TRBD1, a call not compared with the DNA. Inclusive of both ends, the CDR3 amounts to 16 amino acids. Germline CDR1 is SGHVS and CDR2 is FQNEAQ. The CDR3 reads CASSLGSGQASYEQYF.

This clonotype was recorded a few times. V usage is TRBV5-1 and J usage is TRBJ2-1; the D call may be TRBD1 or TRBD2 (5 bases each). Trimming took off 3 bases at V and 4 bases at J, with 11 bases between the two ends. The germline V gene has CDR1 SGHRS and CDR2 YFSETQ. CDR3 length: 14 amino acids. As DNA, the CDR3 is TGCGCCAGCAGCTCCGAGGGGCAGTACAATGAGCAGTTCTTC. It specifies CASSSEGQYNEQFF. The entire variable domain, with the rest obtained from reference TRBV5-1 and TRBJ2-1, is as follows: KAGVTQTPRYLIKTRGQQVTLSCSPISGHRSVSWYQQTPGQGLQFLFEYFSETQRNKGNFPGRFSGRQFSNSRSEMNVSTLELGDSALYLCASSSEGQYNEQFFGPGTRLTVL.

The V and J genes are TRBV10-2 and TRBJ1-4; D possibly corresponds to TRBD1 (6 bases). The V end was cut by 8 bases, the J end by 8 bases, with 15 bases between. CDR1 and CDR2 from the germline V gene are WSHSY and SAAADI. This CDR3 is built from 13 residues. The CDR3 coding sequence is TGCGCCAGCGGGGGCCCGGCGAGGGAAAAACTGTTTTTT. Its translation is CASGGPAREKLFF.

This clonotype was seen many times. The chain recombines TRBV12-3 or TRBV12-4 with TRBJ1-2, with TRBD1 as a possible D gene (5 bases). V lost 2 bases, J lost 7 bases, and 17 bases lay in between. The CDR3 spans 15 residues. The CDR3 sequence is CASSLSVTDPSGYTF. The CDR3 DNA is TGTGCCAGCAGTTTATCGGTGACAGATCCGTCTGGCTACACCTTC.

This clonotype was found a few times. The gene calls are TRBV15 and TRBJ1-2; 11 bases map to TRBD1. This CDR3 spans 16 amino acids. Germline-derived CDR1 and CDR2 are LNHNV and YYDKDF (reference sequence). Unmatched junction bases numbered 10, after V lost 5 bases and J lost 5 bases. The DNA of the CDR3 is TGTGCCACCAGCTCTAGAGGTGGGACAGGGGGATATGGCTACACCTTC. This gives the protein CATSSRGGTGGYGYTF.

The V and J genes are TRBV4-1 and TRBJ2-5; 10 bases are a match to TRBD1. This CDR3 is built from 16 residues. The V gene's germline CDR1 is MGHRA and CDR2 YSYEKL. V dropped 5 bases and J dropped 2; count of bases not matched to a gene: 8. CDR3 region: CASSWRDRGGQETQYF. The CDR3 nucleotides are TGCGCCAGCAGCTGGAGGGACAGGGGTGGTCAAGAGACCCAGTACTTC.

The chain couples TRBV5-1 to TRBJ2-1; possibly TRBD2 for D (5 bases). The CDR3 is made up of 12 amino acids. Germline V lookup: CDR1 SGHRS, CDR2 YFSETQ. Trimming left V 3 bases short and J 5 bases short, with 6 bases between. For the CDR3, the DNA is TGCGCCAGCAGCTACGGGGACAATGAGCAGTTCTTC. It specifies CASSYGDNEQFF.

This clonotype was picked up a small number of times. The chain's CDR3 is CASSLVYDRLNTEAFF. The CDR3 coding sequence is TGTGCCAGCAGCTTGGTATACGACAGACTGAACACTGAAGCTTTCTTT. This chain connects TRBV5-5 to TRBJ1-1, with TRBD1 as a possible D gene (5 bases). CDR1 SGHKS and CDR2 YYEKEE come from the germline V gene (reference sequence). The germline V and J ends were trimmed by 0 bases and 0 bases, with 12 bases remaining between them. The CDR3 length is 16 residues.

The chain is built from TRBV29-1 and TRBJ1-1; D unresolved. CDR3 size: 11 residues. Trimming removed 3 bases from V and 11 bases from J, with 13 bases in between. Germline V lookup: CDR1 SQVTM, CDR2 ANQGSEA. CDR3 amino acids: CSVEGWEEAFF. The DNA for the CDR3 is TGCAGCGTTGAGGGGTGGGAGGAGGCTTTCTTT.

This chain joins TRBV2 and TRBJ1-2; D possibly corresponds to TRBD1 (6 bases). Germline V gene lookup returns CDR1 SNHLY and CDR2 FYNNEI. CDR3 length: 14 amino acids. V dropped 8 bases and J dropped 2 bases, with 15 bases sitting between them. The CDR3 DNA sequence: TGTGCCAGCGGAGAGCAGGGGCCCAACTATGGCTACACCTTC. The encoded protein is CASGEQGPNYGYTF.

With regard to this clonotype: A much larger clone lies one base from this, so it may be a read error. The CDR3 region has the DNA TGCAGTGTTAGACACGGCGAGGCGCAGTATTTT. It is translated as CSVRHGEAQYF. V and J are TRBV20-1 and TRBJ2-3; D ambiguous. Germline V CDR1 and CDR2: DFQATT, SNEGSKA (reference sequence). This CDR3 is 11 amino acids long.

The V and J genes are TRBV20-1 and TRBJ2-1, with 10 positions matching TRBD1. Germline CDR1 DFQATT, CDR2 SNEGSKA (reference sequence). V lost 5 bases to trimming and J lost 7 bases; unmatched junction nucleotides: 8. The CDR3 has 14 residues. This CDR3 is CSAPGTGVWNEQFF. The CDR3 DNA reads TGCAGTGCTCCGGGGACAGGGGTTTGGAATGAGCAGTTCTTC.

Comments on this clonotype: At one of its ends the junction is not consistent with the germline gene, which may arise from a read error. The chain uses TRBV18 and TRBJ1-1; D is uncertain. The CDR3 totals 15 residues. Germline lookup yields CDR1 KGHSH and CDR2 LQKENI. The CDR3 loop reads CASAPPWAGNTEAFF. The CDR3 DNA reads as TGTGCCAGCGCACCACCGTGGGCAGGGAACACTGAAGCTTTCTTT.

The chain carries TRBV2 and TRBJ1-5; 7 positions match TRBD1. CDR3 size: 14 residues. V was pared by 10 bases and J by 1 base, with 7 bases of the junction left unmatched. Germline V gives CDR1 SNHLY, CDR2 FYNNEI. CDR3 amino acids: CATQGGQSNQPQHF. The CDR3 DNA sequence: TGTGCCACCCAAGGGGGACAGAGCAATCAGCCCCAGCATTTT.

This chain links TRBV6-5 with TRBJ2-1, with no clear D. Germline CDR1 reads MNHEY; CDR2 reads SVGAGI. Between the trimmed V and J ends, which lost 5 bases and 8 bases, there was a span of 13 bases. This CDR3 spans 13 amino acids. CDR3 region: CASSNGPAYEQFF. DNA for the CDR3: TGTGCCAGCAGTAATGGTCCGGCCTATGAGCAGTTCTTC.

A few counts support this clonotype. At one end, the junction sequence differs from germline, possibly due to a read error. CDR3 residues: CANSRPNVYEQYF. CDR3 coding DNA: TGTGCCAACAGTCGGCCGAATGTCTACGAGCAGTACTTC. The rearrangement joins TRBV27 to TRBJ2-7; D is ambiguous. CDR1 and CDR2 (germline): MNHEY, SMNVEV (reference sequence). This CDR3 has 13 residues.

This clonotype has a handful of counts. The rearrangement uses TRBV6-1 and TRBJ2-2, with 10 bases aligning to TRBD2. The CDR3 has 15 residues. Germline CDR1 is MNHNS and CDR2 is SASEGT. After removal of 6 bases from V and 5 bases from J, the junction contained 6 bases not matched to a gene. CDR3 in DNA: TGTGCCAGCAGCGGGACTAGCGTTTGGACCGGGGAGCTGTTTTTT. It encodes CASSGTSVWTGELFF.

This clonotype has a handful of counts. V gene TRBV4-1 combines with J gene TRBJ2-1; D could derive from TRBD1 or TRBD2 (5 bases each). Germline assignment: CDR1 MGHRA and CDR2 YSYEKL. CDR3 length equals 18 residues. Trimming stripped 2 bases from V and 7 bases from J, with 24 bases between. CDR3 nucleotide sequence: TGCGCCAGCAGCCAATTCTCCGACGGGACGTATATGGGAAATGAGCAGTTCTTC. This gives the protein CASSQFSDGTYMGNEQFF.

This clonotype appeared a few times. V is TRBV12-3 or TRBV12-4 and J is TRBJ2-5; D is unresolved. V dropped 5 bases and J dropped 6 bases, with 10 bases sitting between them. The CDR3 spans 12 residues. CDR3 in amino acids: CASSDDIKTQYF. In DNA, the CDR3 is TGTGCCAGCAGTGACGACATAAAGACCCAGTACTTC.

In its sample, this clonotype was seen a few times. The chain employs TRBV11-2 and TRBJ2-5, with 9 bases aligning to TRBD2. The V segment lost 8 bases and the J segment 0 bases; nucleotides outside the gene matches: 7. This CDR3 spans 15 amino acids. The germline V gene encodes CDR1 SGHAT and CDR2 FQNNGV. CDR3 residues: CASGERGAYQETQYF. The CDR3 coding sequence is TGTGCCAGCGGGGAGCGGGGGGCGTACCAAGAGACCCAGTACTTC. The variable domain in full, with the rest retrieved from reference TRBV11-2 and TRBJ2-5, is EAGVAQSPRYKIIEKRQSVAFWCNPISGHATLYWYQQILGQGPKLLIQFQNNGVVDDSQLPKDRFSAERLKGVDSTLKIQPAKLEDSAVYLCASGERGAYQETQYFGPGTRLLVL.

V usage is TRBV2 and J usage is TRBJ2-3; 8 nucleotides align to TRBD1. The CDR3 has 15 residues. The germline V gene encodes CDR1 SNHLY and CDR2 FYNNEI. Trimming at V came to 7 bases and at J to 3 bases, leaving 9 bases not matched to a gene. This CDR3 is CASIPRTGWTDTQYF. CDR3 DNA: TGTGCCAGCATCCCACGGACAGGGTGGACAGATACGCAGTATTTT.

This chain uses TRBV27 with TRBJ1-2; perhaps TRBD1 as D (6 bases). Per the germline V gene, CDR1 is MNHEY and CDR2 is SMNVEV (reference sequence). The ends were cut back, 5 bases at V and 0 bases at J, with 13 bases in the middle. CDR3 size: 15 residues. The CDR3 here is CASSKTGRSNYGYTF. The CDR3 DNA reads TGTGCCAGCAGTAAGACAGGCCGGTCTAACTATGGCTACACCTTC.

This clonotype was observed a handful of times. This sequence joins TRBV4-1 and TRBJ1-5, with 9 bases matching TRBD1. CDR3 length: 15 residues. Per germline, CDR1 MGHRA and CDR2 YSYEKL. Losses at the gene ends were 3 bases for V and 7 bases for J; bases not matched to a gene: 7. The CDR3 DNA is TGCGCCAGCAGCCAGGCAGGGACAGGGCACCAGCCCCAGCATTTT. Residues: CASSQAGTGHQPQHF.

This clonotype has only a few counts. This chain connects TRBV10-3 to TRBJ1-5, with TRBD1 as a possible D gene (5 bases). Per the germline V gene, CDR1 is ENHRY and CDR2 is SYGVKD. The V end was cut by 3 bases, the J end by 7 bases, with 10 bases between. This CDR3 has 13 residues. The CDR3 protein is CAISDGRDQPQHF. CDR3 sequence (DNA): TGTGCCATCAGTGACGGCAGGGACCAGCCCCAGCATTTT.

V is TRBV7-9 and J is TRBJ2-3; TRBD2 aligns across 11 bases. Looked up from germline, CDR1 is SEHNR and CDR2 is FQNEAQ (reference sequence). CDR3 length: 19 amino acids. V shed 3 bases, J shed 0 bases, and the junction held 11 bases outside the gene matches. In DNA, the CDR3 is TGTGCCAGCAGCTTCCCGACTAGCGGGGAGGCTACTAGCACAGATACGCAGTATTTT. This codes for CASSFPTSGEATSTDTQYF.

In regard to this clonotype: One junction end disagrees with the germline gene, perhaps due to a read error. The chain is built from TRBV7-2 and TRBJ2-7; TRBD1 matches 10 bases. This CDR3 is 15 amino acids long. Germline loops: CDR1 SGHTA, CDR2 FQGNSA. CDR3 nucleotide sequence: TGTGCCAGCAGCTTAGCGCGGGGACAGGGGAACGAACAGTACTTC. It translates to CASSLARGQGNEQYF.

This sequence joins TRBV13 and TRBJ1-6; weak D call: TRBD1 (5 bases). CDR3 length: 15 residues. V lost 5 bases to trimming and J lost 15 bases, with 23 bases between them. Germline V gene lookup returns CDR1 PRHDT and CDR2 FYEKMQ (reference sequence). The CDR3 nucleotides read TGTGCCAGCAGCCATAACTTACGAGACAGCCCAATCCTCCACTTT. Translated: CASSHNLRDSPILHF.